This TCR beta chain is drawn from a study of blood T cell repertoires in COVID-19. Original data processing: Counts of nucleated cells, estimated from reference gene primer amplification, were obtained. Sequenced by immunoSEQ multiplex PCR; TCRdb stores in-frame clones only, minus some. V and J calls and clone size come straight from that table; D and trimming were deduced from the DNA. The sample records about 68,000 clones, more than 85% being singletons. The CDR3 is 15 residues long. Trimming removed 2 bases from V and 13 bases from J, with 18 bases in between. Germline CDR1 reads MNHEY; CDR2 reads SMNVEV (reference sequence).

The sample taken for sequencing was peripheral blood. The receptor was isolated from a woman aged 60-75 years with active COVID-19. The chain couples TRBV27 to TRBJ1-6; D is perhaps TRBD1 (6 bases). CDR3 DNA sequence: TGTGCCAGCAGTTTAGGGGGCCAGGTAACAATTCCCCTCCACTTT. Its protein product is CASSLGGQVTIPLHF.